Below are 14 T cell receptor beta chains sequenced from a single sample in a study of human versus mouse CDR3 diversity and MHC coevolution. Some clones are missing from TCRdb's copy, which holds only in-frame ones; the method was immunoSEQ multiplex PCR. Of tens of thousands of clones in the sample, about 94% were seen once. The sequencing sample was made of naive CD4+ T cells from blood. The subset denotes: CD45RO-negative CD62L-positive naive CD4 T cells. The receptors derive from a person between 55 and 70 years old in good health.

V is TRBV18 and J is TRBJ2-2; D gene uncertain. The V gene lost 3 bases and the J gene lost 5 bases, with 4 bases spanning the gap. This CDR3 spans 12 amino acids. Germline V gives CDR1 KGHSH, CDR2 LQKENI. CDR3 residues: CASSPSTGELFF. The DNA for the CDR3 is TGTGCCAGCTCACCCTCTACCGGGGAGCTGTTTTTT.

This chain connects TRBV5-4 to TRBJ2-1; tentatively, D is TRBD2 (6 bases). Germline V gives CDR1 SGHNT, CDR2 YYREEE (reference sequence). The CDR3 is 15 amino acids. The germline V and J ends were trimmed by 4 bases and 9 bases, with 20 bases remaining between them. DNA for the CDR3: TGTGCCAGCAGCCAGCGGGTAGCGAGAGCAGGTGAGCAGTTCTTC. Translation: CASSQRVARAGEQFF.

The CDR3 DNA reads TGTGCCAGCCCTCCGGCCCAGGGCGGGGTAGAAACCTACGAGCAGTACTTC. This sequence encodes CASPPAQGGVETYEQYF. The chain recombines TRBV28 with TRBJ2-7, with a possible D match to TRBD2 (6 bases). This CDR3 comprises 17 residues. Germline CDR1 MDHEN, CDR2 SYDVKM. V was pared by 8 bases and J by 2 bases, with 25 bases between.

The chain joins TRBV5-1 to TRBJ2-3; weak D call: TRBD2 (5 bases). From germline, CDR1 is SGHRS and CDR2 YFSETQ. There are 15 residues in the CDR3. Trimming removed 1 base from V and 2 bases from J, with 11 bases in between. CDR3 DNA sequence: TGCGCCAGCAGCTTGAGGACTTCATACACAGATACGCAGTATTTT. The encoded protein is CASSLRTSYTDTQYF.

The genes are TRBV4-2 and TRBJ2-2, with 9 bases identical to TRBD2. Trimming took 0 bases from V and 6 from J; bases not matched to a gene: 11. Germline V gene lookup returns CDR1 LGHNA and CDR2 YNFKEQ. The CDR3 length is 18 residues. This chain's CDR3 is CASSQEEGSAGGSGELFF. CDR3 in DNA: TGTGCCAGCAGCCAAGAAGAGGGTTCGGCGGGAGGGTCCGGGGAGCTGTTTTTT.

The chain uses TRBV5-4 and TRBJ1-2, with 7 bases identical to TRBD1. The V gene's germline CDR1 is SGHNT and CDR2 YYREEE (reference sequence). This CDR3 region has 14 residues. V gave up 3 bases and J gave up 5 bases; unmatched junction bases: 7. The CDR3 DNA reads TGTGCCAGCAGCTCGGTCTCGACAGGGTATGGCTACACCTTC. It specifies CASSSVSTGYGYTF.

The chain recombines TRBV5-4 with TRBJ2-1, with D perhaps matching TRBD2 (6 bases). Germline V gene data show CDR1 as SGHNT and CDR2 as YYREEE (reference sequence). V was clipped by 0 bases and J by 7 bases, with 11 bases between them. This CDR3 spans 14 amino acids. CDR3 bases: TGTGCCAGCAGCTTGGCGGGGGTGAAAAATGAGCAGTTCTTC. Its protein product is CASSLAGVKNEQFF.

This clone was detected once. The gene calls are TRBV19 and TRBJ2-7, with 9 bases aligning to TRBD1. CDR1 is LNHDA, CDR2 SQIVND, per germline (reference sequence). Unmatched junction bases numbered 13, after V lost 5 bases and J lost 5 bases. This CDR3 is 16 amino acids long. CDR3 nucleotides: TGTGCCAGTAGTGCTGAACCCGGACAGGGGATTGACGAGCAGTACTTC. Translating gives CASSAEPGQGIDEQYF.

The chain links TRBV11-3 to TRBJ2-1; possible D gene TRBD1, 6 bases. Trimming shortened V by 5 bases and J by 5 bases, and 13 bases separated the two germline ends. This CDR3 contains 14 residues. CDR1 SGHNT and CDR2 YENEEA come from the germline V gene. In DNA form, the CDR3 reads TGTGCCAGCAGCCGCGGCAGGGGAAACAATGAGCAGTTCTTC. Its protein product is CASSRGRGNNEQFF.

The chain has TRBV6-5 and TRBJ1-1, with 7 bases fitting TRBD1. Germline V CDR1 and CDR2: MNHEY, SVGAGI. The trim removed 5 bases at V and 5 bases at J, leaving 8 bases unmatched. The CDR3 loop spans 14 amino acids. CDR3 region: CASSKQTGQTEAFF. For the CDR3, the DNA is TGTGCCAGCAGTAAACAGACAGGGCAAACTGAAGCTTTCTTT.

The chain links TRBV4-2 to TRBJ2-5; 8 nucleotides align to TRBD1. The J call may be faulty, since TRBJ2-7 better matches the DNA end. The CDR3 sequence is 18 residues long. CDR1 LGHNA and CDR2 YNFKEQ come from the germline V gene. For the CDR3, the DNA is TGTGCCAGCAGCCAAGATGGGCGCGACAGGGGACCTCCCTACGAGCAGTACTTC. Amino acids: CASSQDGRDRGPPYEQYF.

This rearrangement joins TRBV18 to TRBJ1-2; 11 positions match TRBD1. Losses at the gene ends were 3 bases for V and 6 bases for J; bases not matched to a gene: 6. Germline V gene lookup returns CDR1 KGHSH and CDR2 LQKENI. The CDR3 sequence is 15 residues long. The CDR3 here is CASSPGGQGANGYTF. The CDR3 region has the DNA TGTGCCAGCTCACCGGGTGGACAGGGGGCGAATGGCTACACCTTC.

This clone has a single count. The rearrangement joins TRBV29-1 to TRBJ2-7; 7 bases fit TRBD2. V trimming: 1 base; J trimming: 0 bases; junction bases outside the gene matches: 3. Germline values: CDR1 SQVTM, CDR2 ANQGSEA. CDR3 length: 14 amino acids. DNA for the CDR3: TGCAGCGTTGAAGGGTTAGCGGGCTCCTACGAGCAGTACTTC. Residues: CSVEGLAGSYEQYF.

Written as DNA, the CDR3 is TGCGCCAGCAGCTTGGGGGACAGAAGTAACTATGGCTACACCTTC. Amino acids: CASSLGDRSNYGYTF. The J gene is TRBJ1-2, the V gene TRBV5-1; TRBD1 aligns across 7 bases. V was clipped by 0 bases and J by 1 base; unmatched bases: 3. CDR3 length: 15 residues. CDR1 and CDR2 from the germline V gene are SGHRS and YFSETQ.